This TCR beta chain stems from a study of OX40 agonist ivuxolimab in advanced cancers. Sequencing used immunoSEQ multiplex PCR; TCRdb keeps in-frame clones, though not all of them. The data hold about 70,000 clones, with about three quarters observed a single time. Per the germline V gene, CDR1 is MNHEY and CDR2 is SVGAGI. The CDR3 is 12 residues long. Trimming removed 3 bases at V and 4 bases at J, with 7 bases between. The rearrangement links TRBV6-5 to TRBJ2-7; D call uncertain. This receptor was identified in an adult with an advanced solid tumor such as melanoma, head and neck, liver or kidney cancer. Specimen: CD4+ or CD8+ T cells sorted from blood, collected in a trial of the OX40 agonist ivuxolimab. DNA of the CDR3: TGTGCCAGCAGTTATCCCGAATACGAGCAGTACTTC. This codes for CASSYPEYEQYF.